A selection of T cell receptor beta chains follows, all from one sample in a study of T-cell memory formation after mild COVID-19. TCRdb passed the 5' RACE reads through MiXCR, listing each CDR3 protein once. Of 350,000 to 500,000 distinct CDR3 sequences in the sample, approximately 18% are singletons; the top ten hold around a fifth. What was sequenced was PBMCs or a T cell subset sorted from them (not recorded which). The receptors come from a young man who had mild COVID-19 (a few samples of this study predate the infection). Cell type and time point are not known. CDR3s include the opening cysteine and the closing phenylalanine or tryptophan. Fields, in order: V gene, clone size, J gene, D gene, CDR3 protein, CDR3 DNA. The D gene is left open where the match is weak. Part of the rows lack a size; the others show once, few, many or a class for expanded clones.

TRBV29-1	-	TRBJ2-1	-	CSVGWRADLSNEQFF	TGCAGCGTTGGTTGGAGGGCAGACCTATCCAATGAGCAGTTCTTC
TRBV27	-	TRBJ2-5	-	CASSFQREQETQYF	TGTGCCAGCAGTTTTCAAAGAGAACAAGAGACCCAGTACTTC
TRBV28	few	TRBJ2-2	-	CASRAGGTTGELFF	TGTGCCAGCCGGGCCGGGGGTACCACCGGGGAGCTGTTTTTT
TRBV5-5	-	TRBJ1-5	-	CASSLMGLSNQPQHF	TGTGCCAGCAGCTTGATGGGCTTAAGCAATCAGCCCCAGCATTTT
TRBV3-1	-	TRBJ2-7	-	CATKQTVLAYEQYF	TGTGCCACCAAGCAGACAGTATTGGCCTACGAGCAGTACTTC
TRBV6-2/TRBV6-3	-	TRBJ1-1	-	CASSYSPYGVNTEAFF	TGTGCCAGCAGTTATTCCCCGTATGGAGTGAACACTGAAGCTTTCTTT
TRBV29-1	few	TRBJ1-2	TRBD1	CSVERTGPNYGYTF	TGCAGCGTTGAAAGGACAGGGCCTAACTATGGCTACACCTTC
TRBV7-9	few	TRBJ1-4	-	CASSARQRPNEKLFF	TGTGCCAGCAGCGCCAGACAGAGACCTAATGAAAAACTGTTTTTT
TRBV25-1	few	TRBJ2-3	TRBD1	CASSTPDRADTQYF	TGTGCCAGCAGTACCCCCGACAGGGCAGATACGCAGTATTTT
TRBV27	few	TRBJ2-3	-	CASSFGGAVDTQYF	TGTGCCAGCAGTTTTGGGGGGGCAGTAGATACGCAGTATTTT
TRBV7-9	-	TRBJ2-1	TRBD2	CASSSRDYNNEQFF	TGTGCCAGCAGCTCCAGGGACTACAACAATGAGCAGTTCTTC
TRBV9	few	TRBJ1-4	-	CASSASGGGYEKLFF	TGTGCCAGCAGCGCCTCCGGAGGGGGATACGAAAAACTGTTTTTT
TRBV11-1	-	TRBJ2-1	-	CASSLDSAEQFF	TGTGCCAGCAGCCTGGACTCGGCTGAGCAGTTCTTC
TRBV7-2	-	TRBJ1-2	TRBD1	CASIPRRDRGNGYTF	TGTGCCAGCATCCCTCGCCGGGACAGGGGAAATGGCTACACCTTC
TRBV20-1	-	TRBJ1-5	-	CSATPRPGANQPQHF	TGCAGTGCAACGCCCAGGCCAGGGGCCAATCAGCCCCAGCATTTT
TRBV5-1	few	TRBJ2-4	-	CASSLARERDIQYF	TGCGCCAGCAGCTTGGCCAGGGAGAGGGACATTCAGTACTTC
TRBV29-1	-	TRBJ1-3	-	CSVAGTGPSSGNTIYF	TGCAGCGTTGCAGGCACGGGGCCAAGCTCTGGAAACACCATATATTTT